This TCR beta chain was profiled in a study of T cells in Graves' hyperthyroidism and ophthalmopathy. The study, taken as a whole, reports: A model of 13 V-J pairs discriminated ophthalmopathy from stable hyperthyroidism.

V shed 2 bases and J shed 3 bases, with 11 bases lying between them. The CDR3 is 14 amino acids. The germline CDR1 and CDR2 sequences are LGHDT and YNNKEL (reference sequence). Many counts were recorded for this clonotype. Antigen: not known. RNA transcripts provided the source from which TCR beta CDR3 regions were amplified. First-round RT-PCR targeting the TCR CDR3 was performed with the HTBI primer set. TCRdb analysed the multiplex PCR reads with MiXCR anew, one entry per CDR3 protein. Among about 290,000 distinct CDR3 sequences listed, approximately 17% were seen once. The sequence came from a man aged 30-40 years with Graves' hyperthyroidism. The sequencing sample was made of blood. The chain uses TRBV3-1 and TRBJ2-7; D could derive from TRBD1 or TRBD2 (5 bases each). CDR3 coding DNA: TGTGCCAGCAGCCAAAAGGGACGCCACTACGAGCAGTACTTC. It is translated as CASSQKGRHYEQYF.